Below are 16 T cell receptor beta chains sequenced from a single sample in a study of cytomegalovirus exposure and HLA in healthy donors. 13 Jbeta primers and 60 Vbeta primers were used for the PCR. The assay was immunoSEQ multiplex PCR, and TCRdb's table has in-frame clones only and misses some. The sample holds around 120,000 clones; over 70% are singletons and the top ten take 8% to 9%. Material: PBMCs. The receptors come from a female donor in good health and CMV-seropositive.

The chain joins TRBV27 to TRBJ1-6, with 8 bases lining up with TRBD1. Germline trimming cut 6 bases from V and 4 bases from J; bases unmatched to any gene: 14. Germline V gene lookup returns CDR1 MNHEY and CDR2 SMNVEV (reference sequence). The CDR3 extends over 18 amino acids. The CDR3 here is CASRVTQGQGVYNSPLHF. The CDR3 DNA follows: TGTGCCAGCAGGGTTACTCAAGGACAGGGAGTTTATAATTCACCCCTCCACTTT.

This sequence joins TRBV18 and TRBJ2-3; D ambiguous. Trimming pared 6 bases from V and 3 bases from J, leaving 7 bases between. The CDR3 covers 12 residues. Germline lookup yields CDR1 KGHSH and CDR2 LQKENI. DNA of the CDR3: TGTGCCAGCTCCCCCACTACAGATACGCAGTATTTT. It is translated as CASSPTTDTQYF.

V is TRBV5-1 and J is TRBJ2-1; D unresolved. Germline-derived CDR1 and CDR2 are SGHRS and YFSETQ. Trimming removed 1 base from V and 5 bases from J, with 7 bases in between. The CDR3 is made up of 13 amino acids. The CDR3 reads CASSLNPNNEQFF. In nucleotides, the CDR3 is TGCGCCAGCAGCTTGAACCCTAACAATGAGCAGTTCTTC.

The genes are TRBV6-5 and TRBJ1-5; a weak D match, TRBD1 (5 bases). The germline V gene encodes CDR1 MNHEY and CDR2 SVGAGI. This CDR3 has 14 amino acids. V shed 2 bases and J shed 7 bases, with 12 bases lying between them. The CDR3 DNA reads TGTGCCAGCAGTTACCCAGGGCCAGGGCAGCCCCAGCATTTT. It encodes CASSYPGPGQPQHF.

This chain links TRBV5-4 with TRBJ2-7, with D possibly being TRBD1 (6 bases). This CDR3 has 16 amino acids. V was pared by 0 bases and J by 0 bases, with 13 bases between. Germline CDR1 and CDR2: SGHNT and YYREEE (reference sequence). This CDR3 is CASSLAGASSSYEQYF. The CDR3 DNA follows: TGTGCCAGCAGCTTGGCAGGGGCTTCGAGCTCCTACGAGCAGTACTTC.

V usage is TRBV10-3 and J usage is TRBJ1-2; no clear D gene. Germline V gene sequence: CDR1 ENHRY, CDR2 SYGVKD. The CDR3 covers 15 residues. Trimming took off 4 bases at V and 4 bases at J, with 16 bases between the two ends. The CDR3 nucleotides read TGTGCCATCAGTGGAGCGCACGCGCGGGTCTATGGCTACACCTTC. This sequence encodes CAISGAHARVYGYTF.

The count of this clone is one. J is TRBJ1-6 and V is TRBV19, with 7 bases identical to TRBD1. The CDR3 totals 14 residues. After removal of 7 bases from V and 4 bases from J, the junction contained 4 bases not matched to a gene. Germline values: CDR1 LNHDA, CDR2 SQIVND (reference sequence). CDR3 sequence reads: CASKKGAYNSPLHF. The CDR3 DNA sequence: TGTGCCAGTAAGAAGGGGGCTTATAATTCACCCCTCCACTTT. The complete variable domain, with remaining parts taken from reference TRBV19 and TRBJ1-6, reads DGGITQSPKYLFRKEGQNVTLSCEQNLNHDAMYWYRQDPGQGLRLIYYSQIVNDFQKGDIAEGYSVSREKKESFPLTVTSAQKNPTAFYLCASKKGAYNSPLHFGNGTRLTVT.

V is TRBV15 and J is TRBJ2-7, with D possibly TRBD1 on 5 matching bases. Germline V gene data show CDR1 as LNHNV and CDR2 as YYDKDF (reference sequence). The CDR3 is 14 residues long. V was shortened by 0 bases and J by 3 bases, with 9 bases between the two germline ends. In DNA form, the CDR3 reads TGTGCCACCAGCAGAGACAGGGTAGTCTACGAGCAGTACTTC. The encoded protein is CATSRDRVVYEQYF.

The count of this clone is one. The chain is built from TRBV19 and TRBJ1-2; D may be TRBD1 (5 bases). Germline loops: CDR1 LNHDA, CDR2 SQIVND (reference sequence). The CDR3 contains 15 residues. The V end lost 7 bases, the J end lost 2 bases, and 17 bases lay between the germline ends. CDR3 amino acids: CASIQTYRMNYGYTF. Written as DNA, the CDR3 is TGTGCCAGTATTCAAACTTACAGGATGAACTATGGCTACACCTTC.

The chain employs TRBV5-1 and TRBJ1-1; TRBD1 aligns across 7 bases. The V gene end was trimmed by 5 bases and the J gene end by 1 base; junction bases not matched to a gene: 5. Per germline, CDR1 SGHRS and CDR2 YFSETQ. The CDR3 length is 14 residues. CDR3 sequence: CASSRGTENTEAFF. The CDR3, as DNA: TGCGCCAGCAGTCGAGGGACAGAGAACACTGAAGCTTTCTTT.

This clone appeared once. This chain connects TRBV9 to TRBJ2-5, with 8 bases identical to TRBD2. The CDR3 totals 14 residues. V lost 4 bases to trimming and J lost 4 bases; unmatched junction nucleotides: 6. CDR1 is SGDLS and CDR2 is YYNGEE in the germline V gene. The CDR3 DNA is TGTGCCAGCAGCATGGGGACTAGTGGAGAGACCCAGTACTTC. This sequence encodes CASSMGTSGETQYF.

This clone showed up just once. The genes are TRBV9 and TRBJ2-7, with D perhaps TRBD1 (5 bases). V shed 8 bases and J shed 4 bases, with 10 bases lying between them. The CDR3 contains 11 residues. Germline CDR1 is SGDLS and CDR2 is YYNGEE. The CDR3 DNA sequence: TGTGCCAGGCCACAGGCGTACGAGCAGTACTTC. It codes for CARPQAYEQYF.

The chain joins TRBV28 to TRBJ1-1; 8 bases are a match to TRBD1. Looked up from germline, CDR1 is MDHEN and CDR2 is SYDVKM. The CDR3 loop spans 14 amino acids. V shed 6 bases and J 0 bases; nucleotides not matched to a gene: 3. The DNA of the CDR3 is TGTGCCAGCAGAACGGGACAGGTGAACACTGAAGCTTTCTTT. Protein: CASRTGQVNTEAFF.

This sequence joins TRBV5-8 and TRBJ2-7; tentatively, D is TRBD1 (6 bases). The CDR3 length is 13 residues. Germline CDR1 SGHTS, CDR2 YDEGEE. Trimming stripped 3 bases from V and 4 bases from J, with 11 bases between. In DNA, the CDR3 is TGTGCCAGCAGCTATCAGGGGCGGTACGAGCAGTACTTC. It specifies CASSYQGRYEQYF.

The chain joins TRBV27 to TRBJ2-2, with 8 bases matching TRBD1. CDR3 length: 16 amino acids. Unmatched junction bases numbered 7, after V lost 3 bases and J lost 4 bases. The germline V gene encodes CDR1 MNHEY and CDR2 SMNVEV (reference sequence). The CDR3 DNA reads TGTGCCAGCAGTTTCGTCAGGGGGCGGGCCACCGGGGAGCTGTTTTTT. Translated, it gives CASSFVRGRATGELFF.

The V gene is TRBV23-1, the J gene TRBJ1-5; D is unresolved. TRBV23-1 has ORF status, its function being uncertain. The CDR3 sequence is 12 residues long. The V end lost 1 base, the J end lost 7 bases, and 5 bases lay between the germline ends. Written as DNA, the CDR3 is TGCGCCAGCAGTCAATTCAAACAGCCCCAGCATTTT. It translates to CASSQFKQPQHF.